This T cell receptor (beta chain) was identified in a study of post-analysis software for immune sequencing data. General study points: In multiple sclerosis, normalized Chao1 diversity was significantly below that of controls. Relative to controls, patients had about five TRBV segments at higher frequency, with TRBV5-6, TRBV5-1 and TRBV20-1 among these. Samples from one preparation batch, clustered by F measure, grouped strongly together.

Trimming took 0 bases from V and 9 from J, leaving 15 bases between them. The CDR3 is 14 amino acids. Per germline, CDR1 SGHRS and CDR2 YFSETQ. Built from TCR beta cDNA, the libraries had unique molecular identifiers in them. Input populations of roughly 0.85 to 11 million T cells gave rise to some 500,000 cDNA molecules. Each CDR3 protein is one row after TCRdb ran MiXCR on the PCR reads. The profile shows 650,000 to 900,000 distinct CDR3 sequences, under 60% of them singletons. Points on this clonotype: Antigen: not known.

The V and J genes are TRBV5-1 and TRBJ2-5; D might be TRBD1 (6 bases). The sample was blood. The TCR was taken from a girl aged 5 to 17 with multiple sclerosis. Here the CDR3 reads CASSLGQAVGSQYF. CDR3 bases: TGCGCCAGCAGCTTGGGACAGGCTGTTGGGTCCCAGTACTTC.